The sequence of this T cell receptor (beta chain) was determined in a study of CD8 T cells in Susac syndrome. V was pared by 9 bases and J by 6 bases, with 14 bases between. CDR3 length: 12 residues. Reverse transcription of roughly 0.45 to 1 ug RNA was carried out with random hexamers. The amplification used immunoSEQ multiplex PCR on TCR beta CDR3; it spanned 54 Vbeta and 13 Jbeta. TCRdb ran MiXCR on the immunoSEQ multiplex PCR reads and lists one entry per CDR3 protein. The sample consists of 250,000 to 350,000 distinct CDR3 sequences, approximately 85% of them appearing once. Relapsing-remitting disease, either stable or active, was present in the multiple sclerosis controls, who were treatment-naive patients. FACS enriched CD8+ TEMRA cells, while bulk CD8+ and CD4+ were negatively isolated.

The chain combines TRBV12-3 or TRBV12-4 with TRBJ1-1, with D unresolved. The sequenced material came from CD8+ T cells from PBMCs. The clonotype originates from a human donor with multiple sclerosis. CDR3 in DNA: TGTGCCAGTAACCCAAGGGTGCCTGAAGCTTTCTTT. It translates to CASNPRVPEAFF.